The 27 T cell receptor beta chains below all came from one sample that was sequenced in a study of cytomegalovirus exposure and HLA in healthy donors. 13 Jbeta primers and 60 Vbeta primers were used for the PCR. The method was immunoSEQ multiplex PCR; TCRdb's version includes in-frame clones alone and lacks a portion of them. Of hundreds of thousands of clones in the sample, about 75% are singletons; the top ten hold approximately 2.5%. The sample comprised PBMCs. The receptor set was obtained from a female donor in good health and CMV-seronegative.

This clone occurred a few times. The chain employs TRBV7-3 and TRBJ2-3; D remains unclear. Germline V gene lookup returns CDR1 SGHTA and CDR2 FQGTGA. The CDR3 has 13 amino acids. Trimming cost V 4 bases and J 2 bases, with 7 bases left between them. CDR3 sequence reads: CASSWAYTDTQYF. In DNA form, the CDR3 reads TGTGCCAGCAGCTGGGCCTACACAGATACGCAGTATTTT.

The chain uses TRBV5-1 and TRBJ1-1, with D perhaps TRBD1 (6 bases). The V end was cut by 3 bases, the J end by 1 base, with 13 bases between. The CDR3 has 15 amino acids. Germline values: CDR1 SGHRS, CDR2 YFSETQ. In DNA form, the CDR3 reads TGCGCCAGCAGCTCCGGGGGGGCGGAGAACACTGAAGCTTTCTTT. Translating gives CASSSGGAENTEAFF. The full variable domain, with the rest looked up from reference TRBV5-1 and TRBJ1-1, is KAGVTQTPRYLIKTRGQQVTLSCSPISGHRSVSWYQQTPGQGLQFLFEYFSETQRNKGNFPGRFSGRQFSNSRSEMNVSTLELGDSALYLCASSSGGAENTEAFFGQGTRLTVV.

The V gene is TRBV5-5, the J gene TRBJ1-4; D not certain. CDR1 and CDR2 from the germline V gene are SGHKS and YYEKEE (reference sequence). V lost 2 bases and J lost 8, with 10 bases in between. CDR3 length: 13 residues. The CDR3 bases are TGTGCCAGCAGCTTTCCCCTAGGAGAAAAACTGTTTTTT. Encoded protein: CASSFPLGEKLFF.

The chain combines TRBV7-2 with TRBJ1-1; 9 bases fit TRBD1. V shed 5 bases, J shed 5 bases, and the junction held 9 bases outside the gene matches. The CDR3 has 15 residues. The germline V gene has CDR1 SGHTA and CDR2 FQGNSA. DNA for the CDR3: TGTGCCAGCAGCACACCGGGACAGGGATGGACTGAAGCTTTCTTT. Translating gives CASSTPGQGWTEAFF.

The rearrangement uses TRBV6-1 and TRBJ2-7, with 7 nucleotides matching TRBD2. The CDR3 consists of 14 residues. Germline V CDR1 and CDR2: MNHNS, SASEGT. The V segment lost 0 bases and the J segment 5 bases; nucleotides outside the gene matches: 4. The chain's CDR3 is CASSEALRGDEQYF. The CDR3 bases are TGTGCCAGCAGTGAAGCGCTTCGGGGGGACGAGCAGTACTTC.

The J gene is TRBJ1-1, the V gene TRBV5-1; 8 bases line up with TRBD1. The trim removed 2 bases at V and 6 bases at J, leaving 18 bases unmatched. Germline V gene lookup returns CDR1 SGHRS and CDR2 YFSETQ. The length of the CDR3 is 18 residues. The CDR3 reads CASSLTPGGDSRGAEAFF. CDR3 bases: TGCGCCAGCAGCTTAACCCCAGGGGGCGATAGTAGAGGCGCTGAAGCTTTCTTT.

The V call is TRBV27, the J call TRBJ2-7; 12 nucleotides agree with TRBD2. This CDR3 spans 15 amino acids. CDR1 and CDR2 (germline): MNHEY, SMNVEV (reference sequence). Germline trimming cut 6 bases from V and 4 bases from J; bases unmatched to any gene: 7. The CDR3, as DNA: TGTGCCAGCAGACCCCGGCTAGCGGGAGGGTACGAGCAGTACTTC. As protein: CASRPRLAGGYEQYF.

The chain has TRBV28 and TRBJ2-7, with D hard to call. V was clipped by 3 bases and J by 6 bases, with 18 bases between them. Germline V gene lookup returns CDR1 MDHEN and CDR2 SYDVKM. This CDR3 has 15 residues. This CDR3 is CASSFPFAPAGEQYF. DNA of the CDR3: TGTGCCAGCAGTTTTCCCTTCGCACCCGCAGGCGAGCAGTACTTC.

The chain uses TRBV18 and TRBJ1-2, with a weak D call TRBD1 (5 bases). Germline V CDR1 and CDR2: KGHSH, LQKENI. This CDR3 has 13 residues. V was clipped by 2 bases and J by 7 bases, with 11 bases between them. In DNA form, the CDR3 reads TGTGCCAGCTCACCAGCCACAGGCGGTGGCTACACCTTC. Its protein product is CASSPATGGGYTF.

Only a few counts were recorded for this clone. The V and J genes are TRBV5-4 and TRBJ2-5, with 9 bases aligning to TRBD1. CDR1 is SGHNT and CDR2 is YYREEE in the germline V gene (reference sequence). The CDR3 is 15 residues long. The ends lost 0 bases at V and 2 bases at J; junction bases unmatched: 2. CDR3 loop: CASSLVGTGQETQYF. CDR3 in DNA: TGTGCCAGCAGCTTGGTTGGGACAGGGCAAGAGACCCAGTACTTC.

The rearrangement links TRBV5-1 to TRBJ2-5; TRBD2 might be the D (6 bases). V was trimmed by 4 bases and J by 4 bases, leaving 14 bases between them. The CDR3 length is 14 residues. Germline CDR1 SGHRS, CDR2 YFSETQ. CDR3 DNA: TGCGCCAGCAGCAGGGTAAATAGCGGAGAGACCCAGTACTTC. Translation: CASSRVNSGETQYF.

This rearrangement joins TRBV5-1 to TRBJ2-7, with 12 bases fitting TRBD2. V shed 3 bases, J shed 6 bases, and the junction held 7 bases outside the gene matches. Per the germline V gene, CDR1 is SGHRS and CDR2 is YFSETQ. The CDR3 is made up of 15 amino acids. The CDR3 spells CASSSGLAGLREQYF. Written as DNA, the CDR3 is TGCGCCAGCAGCTCAGGACTAGCGGGACTGCGCGAGCAGTACTTC.

The CDR3 DNA is TGTGCCAGCAGCTTTGTTGGAGGGGCCGGGGAGCTGTTTTTT. Translating it yields CASSFVGGAGELFF. This chain uses TRBV7-9 with TRBJ2-2; D is possibly TRBD2 (6 bases). The CDR3 covers 14 residues. V was shortened by 3 bases and J by 6 bases, with 11 bases between the two germline ends. Per the germline V gene, CDR1 is SEHNR and CDR2 is FQNEAQ (reference sequence). The full variable domain, completed using reference TRBV7-9 and TRBJ2-2, is DTGVSQNPRHKITKRGQNVTFRCDPISEHNRLYWYRQTLGQGPEFLTYFQNEAQLEKSRLLSDRFSAERPKGSFSTLEIQRTEQGDSAMYLCASSFVGGAGELFFGEGSRLTVL.

The chain couples TRBV5-1 to TRBJ2-1; a weak D match, TRBD2 (5 bases). V lost 0 bases, J lost 0 bases, and 7 bases lay in between. CDR3 length: 15 amino acids. Looked up from germline, CDR1 is SGHRS and CDR2 is YFSETQ. In DNA, the CDR3 is TGCGCCAGCAGCTTGGAAGGGAGCTCCTACAATGAGCAGTTCTTC. Its protein is CASSLEGSSYNEQFF.

This sequence joins TRBV30 and TRBJ2-7; 7 bases map to TRBD2. Germline assignment: CDR1 GTSNPN and CDR2 SVGIG (reference sequence). The CDR3 spans 13 residues. With V trimmed by 2 bases and J by 2 bases, 3 bases remained unmatched. The CDR3 is CAWSRSGTYEQYF. Here the CDR3 DNA reads TGTGCCTGGAGTAGAAGCGGGACCTACGAGCAGTACTTC.

CDR3 DNA: TGTGCCAGCAGCCACCCTTTACTACCCGCCGGGACTAGCGTAAACGAGCAGTACTTC. Translation gives CASSHPLLPAGTSVNEQYF. The rearrangement uses TRBV27 and TRBJ2-7; TRBD2 aligns across 10 bases. Germline V gene data show CDR1 as MNHEY and CDR2 as SMNVEV (reference sequence). J gave up 5 bases and V 6 bases, and 22 bases lay outside the gene matches. The CDR3 extends over 19 amino acids.

The chain recombines TRBV28 with TRBJ1-1, with D possibly matching TRBD1 (6 bases). This CDR3 is 14 amino acids long. Trimming pared 6 bases from V and 6 bases from J, leaving 17 bases between. CDR1 is MDHEN and CDR2 is SYDVKM in the germline V gene. CDR3 DNA sequence: TGTGCCAGCAGCCGCGGGGGCGCAAATTCTGAAGCTTTCTTT. It yields the protein CASSRGGANSEAFF.

This chain links TRBV5-4 with TRBJ2-7, with D unresolved. The CDR3 is made up of 14 amino acids. The V gene lost 3 bases and the J gene lost 0 bases, with 10 bases spanning the gap. Germline CDR1 reads SGHNT; CDR2 reads YYREEE (reference sequence). CDR3 sequence reads: CASSWRGGSYEQYF. The CDR3 DNA sequence: TGTGCCAGCAGCTGGCGAGGCGGCTCCTACGAGCAGTACTTC. The full variable domain, its missing parts supplied by reference TRBV5-4 and TRBJ2-7, is ETGVTQSPTHLIKTRGQQVTLRCSSQSGHNTVSWYQQALGQGPQFIFQYYREEENGRGNFPPRFSGLQFPNYSSELNVNALELDDSALYLCASSWRGGSYEQYFGPGTRLTVT.

The V gene is TRBV10-3, the J gene TRBJ2-2; 10 bases fit TRBD1. This CDR3 region has 14 residues. Germline values: CDR1 ENHRY, CDR2 SYGVKD. V lost 6 bases to trimming and J lost 3 bases; unmatched junction nucleotides: 1. CDR3 in DNA: TGTGCCATCAGGGACAGGGGGGACACCGGGGAGCTGTTTTTT. Translating gives CAIRDRGDTGELFF.

This clone was counted only a few times. The rearrangement uses TRBV15 and TRBJ2-5; D possibly corresponds to TRBD2 (6 bases). The J call may be faulty, since TRBJ2-7 better matches the DNA end. The germline gives CDR1 LNHNV, CDR2 YYDKDF (reference sequence). This CDR3 comprises 17 residues. The CDR3 is CATSRDQGTGLSYEQYF. The DNA for the CDR3 is TGTGCCACCAGCAGAGATCAGGGTACGGGACTCTCCTACGAGCAGTACTTC.

This clone was counted between two and nine times. The J gene is TRBJ2-1, the V gene TRBV10-3; 7 bases align to TRBD2. Per the germline V gene, CDR1 is ENHRY and CDR2 is SYGVKD. The CDR3 consists of 13 residues. V lost 6 bases and J lost 1; bases outside the gene matches: 0. Written as DNA, the CDR3 is TGTGCCATCAGAGCGGGGTCCTACAATGAGCAGTTCTTC. It yields the protein CAIRAGSYNEQFF.

CDR3 residues: CASSGTGSSPLHF. CDR3 DNA sequence: TGTGCCAGCTCCGGGACAGGGTCTTCACCCCTCCACTTT. The chain joins TRBV27 to TRBJ1-6, with 9 positions matching TRBD1. V lost 8 bases to trimming and J lost 9 bases; unmatched junction nucleotides: 5. CDR3 length equals 13 residues. Germline V CDR1 and CDR2: MNHEY, SMNVEV (reference sequence).

A single count supports this clone. The V and J genes are TRBV10-1 and TRBJ2-1; TRBD1 aligns across 7 bases. The germline V gene encodes CDR1 WNHNN and CDR2 SYGVQD (reference sequence). V lost 4 bases to trimming and J lost 9 bases; unmatched junction nucleotides: 3. The CDR3 extends over 12 amino acids. The CDR3, as DNA: TGCGCCAGCAGTGGAGGGGGCGGTGAGCAGTTCTTC. Residues: CASSGGGGEQFF.

The chain is built from TRBV11-2 and TRBJ2-5; D is unclear. Germline V gene data show CDR1 as SGHAT and CDR2 as FQNNGV. The CDR3 extends over 12 amino acids. The V end was cut by 6 bases, the J end by 5 bases, with 10 bases between. The CDR3 coding sequence is TGTGCCAGCAGTCCGTATGAGGAGACCCAGTACTTC. It specifies CASSPYEETQYF. The full variable domain, with the rest looked up from reference TRBV11-2 and TRBJ2-5, is EAGVAQSPRYKIIEKRQSVAFWCNPISGHATLYWYQQILGQGPKLLIQFQNNGVVDDSQLPKDRFSAERLKGVDSTLKIQPAKLEDSAVYLCASSPYEETQYFGPGTRLLVL.

This clone was seen a single time. The chain uses TRBV4-2 and TRBJ2-2; TRBD2 matches at 10 bases. This CDR3 comprises 17 residues. J was trimmed by 2 bases and V by 1 base; bases with no gene match: 4. Germline V gives CDR1 LGHNA, CDR2 YNFKEQ. As DNA, the CDR3 is TGTGCCAGCAGCCAAGTAAGACTAGCGGGTAACACCGGGGAGCTGTTTTTT. Translated: CASSQVRLAGNTGELFF.

The CDR3 bases are TGTGCCAGCAGTATGGGGTCGGGGGGGGACACTGAAGCTTTCTTT. It encodes CASSMGSGGDTEAFF. V is TRBV5-5 and J is TRBJ1-1; D might be TRBD1 (5 bases). Trimming took 5 bases from V and 3 from J, leaving 17 bases between them. From germline, CDR1 is SGHKS and CDR2 YYEKEE (reference sequence). The CDR3 has 15 amino acids.

There are a few counts of this clone. One junction end does not reproduce the germline sequence, and a read error may be involved. The chain is built from TRBV7-7 and TRBJ1-1; D is perhaps TRBD1 (6 bases). Germline V CDR1 and CDR2: SSHAT, FNYEAQ (reference sequence). This CDR3 is built from 13 residues. The CDR3 region is CASSLTGNTEAFF. CDR3 DNA sequence: TGTGCTAGCAGCTTGACAGGTAACACTGAAGCTTTCTTT.